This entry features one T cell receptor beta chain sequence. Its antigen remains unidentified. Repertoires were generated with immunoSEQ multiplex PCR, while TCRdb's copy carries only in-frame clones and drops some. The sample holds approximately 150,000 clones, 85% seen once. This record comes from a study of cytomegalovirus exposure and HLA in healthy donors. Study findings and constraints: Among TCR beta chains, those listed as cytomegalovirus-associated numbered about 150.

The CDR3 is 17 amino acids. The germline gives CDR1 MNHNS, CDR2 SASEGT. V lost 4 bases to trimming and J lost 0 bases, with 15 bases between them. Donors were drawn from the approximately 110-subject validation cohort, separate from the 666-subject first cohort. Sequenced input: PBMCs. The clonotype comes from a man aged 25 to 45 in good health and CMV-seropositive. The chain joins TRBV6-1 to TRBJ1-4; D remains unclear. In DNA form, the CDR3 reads TGTGCCAGCAGTGGGGCAGGCAGGACTGCAACTAATGAAAAACTGTTTTTT. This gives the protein CASSGAGRTATNEKLFF.